This TCR beta chain was recovered during a study of blood T cell repertoires in COVID-19 (dated by TCRdb to 2020 to 2022). Background on the whole study: Samples from collaborators originated in the United States, Italy and Spain and spanned both the acute and convalescent phases of COVID-19. Samples came from the ongoing ImmuneRACE study (first 160 participants) plus 1,254 subjects from 6 global collaborators. The material from the prospective study consisted of cDNA or gDNA derived from T cells, B-cell-depleted T cells, or PBMCs. The repertoires were released in a freely available public database meant as a resource for research on the immune response to SARS-CoV-2. Where available, HLA class I and class II types were obtained from metadata supplied by the sample provider rather than from assay-based typing. The sample metadata nearly always contained a de-identified subject ID, COVID-19 status, age in years and sex. The dataset comprised deeply sampled blood TCRbeta repertoires from subjects exposed to, actively infected with, or recovered from COVID-19. Results the study describes overall, beyond this receptor: Clinical and demographic metadata were provided uncurated, with the amount varying by source and participant.

Worth noting for this clone: There is no known antigen for this receptor. No clone much larger than this one lies a single base away; base qualities are absent.

Participants in the prospective study were aged 18 to 89 years, lived in approximately 26 United States geographic areas, and enrolled through a virtual design. In the prospective study, cohorts were assigned on the basis of participant-reported clinical history obtained from a screening survey and a study questionnaire. Recovered participants in ImmuneRACE Cohort 3 were defined by two consecutive negative NP/OP PCR tests, clearance by a healthcare professional, or resolution of symptoms. In the prospective study, mobile phlebotomists collected whole blood, serum and a nasopharyngeal or oropharyngeal swab from each participant. Prospective study participants could optionally give additional blood draws and questionnaires over an approximately 2-month period. Before DNA extraction, blood samples from the prospective study were shipped at room temperature or frozen. TCRbeta CDR3 regions were amplified from genomic DNA by means of the immunoSEQ Assay, a bias-controlled multiplex PCR. Per the original workflow: Nucleated cell counts per sample were estimated from amplification of reference gene primers within the assay. To quantify the absolute abundance of each unique TCRbeta CDR3 rearrangement, sequence reads were collapsed and filtered. For each sample, productive Simpson clonality was calculated as the square root of Simpson's diversity index over productive rearrangements. TCRdb's version of the immuneACCESS table is confined to in-frame rearrangements and falls short of the full clone set. An unresolved V gene accounts for under half of the shortfall where checked; the remainder is of unknown origin. V, J and clone size were drawn from that table, and D and trimming were deduced from the DNA. This sample holds around 470,000 clones; 90% were observed only once. The top ten constitute under 0.7% of the sample.

Trimming accounts for 4 bases at V and 4 bases at J, while the number of junction bases matched to no gene is 4. From its cysteine to its phenylalanine, the CDR3 spans 14 amino acids. The sequence is cut down to CDR3 DNA, 42 bases in frame from base 1. Reading the germline V gene (reference sequence) gives CDR1 LGHDT and CDR2 YNNKEL. The rearranged segments are TRBV3-1 (or the pseudogene TRBV3-2) and TRBJ2-1, with 7 central nucleotides matching TRBD2. The receptor comes from a man aged 18 to 29 who had recovered from COVID-19. Sequencing input: PBMCs or T cells enriched from blood (not recorded which). DNA sequence: TGTGCCAGCAGCCTAACGGGGGGATACAATGAGCAGTTCTTC. The translation is CASSLTGGYNEQFF.